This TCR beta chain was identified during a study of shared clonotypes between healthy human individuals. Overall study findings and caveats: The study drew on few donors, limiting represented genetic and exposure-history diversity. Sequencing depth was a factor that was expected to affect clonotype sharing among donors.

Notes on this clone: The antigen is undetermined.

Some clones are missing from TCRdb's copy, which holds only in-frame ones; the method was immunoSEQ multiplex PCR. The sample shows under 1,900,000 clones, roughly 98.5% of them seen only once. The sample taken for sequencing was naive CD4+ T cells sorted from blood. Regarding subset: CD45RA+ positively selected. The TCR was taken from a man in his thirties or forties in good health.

This CDR3 is CASSDGYYPYEQYF. DNA of the CDR3: TGCGCCAGCAGTGATGGCTATTACCCATACGAGCAGTACTTC. The V call is TRBV10-1, the J call TRBJ2-7; D gene uncertain. V was cut by 3 bases and J by 4 bases, with 13 bases left in between. There are 14 residues in the CDR3. From germline, CDR1 is WNHNN and CDR2 SYGVQD (reference sequence).